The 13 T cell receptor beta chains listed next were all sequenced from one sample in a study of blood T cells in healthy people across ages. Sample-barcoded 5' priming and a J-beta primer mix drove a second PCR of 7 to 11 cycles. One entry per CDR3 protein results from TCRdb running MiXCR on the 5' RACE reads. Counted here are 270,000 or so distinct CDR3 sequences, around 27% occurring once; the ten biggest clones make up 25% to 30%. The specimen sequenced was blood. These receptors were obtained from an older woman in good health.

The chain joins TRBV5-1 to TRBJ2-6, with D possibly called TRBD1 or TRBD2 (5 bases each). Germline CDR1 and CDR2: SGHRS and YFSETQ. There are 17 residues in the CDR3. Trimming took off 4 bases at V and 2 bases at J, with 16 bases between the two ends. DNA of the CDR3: TGCGCCAGCAGCGTTTTGTTCTCGGGGCCTGGGGCCAACGTCCTGACTTTC. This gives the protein CASSVLFSGPGANVLTF.

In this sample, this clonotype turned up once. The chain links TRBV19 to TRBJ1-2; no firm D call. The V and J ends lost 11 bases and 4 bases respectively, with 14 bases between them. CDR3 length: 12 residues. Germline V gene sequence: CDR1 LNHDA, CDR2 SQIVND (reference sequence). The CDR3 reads CASRASSYGYTF. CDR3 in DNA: TGTGCCTCTAGGGCCAGTTCCTATGGCTACACCTTC.

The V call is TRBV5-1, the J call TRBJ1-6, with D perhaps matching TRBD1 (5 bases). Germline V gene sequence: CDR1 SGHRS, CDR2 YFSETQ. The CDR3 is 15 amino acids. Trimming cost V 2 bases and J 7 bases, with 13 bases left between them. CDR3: CASSLNPGLNSPLHF. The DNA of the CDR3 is TGCGCCAGCAGCTTAAACCCGGGACTAAATTCACCCCTCCACTTT.

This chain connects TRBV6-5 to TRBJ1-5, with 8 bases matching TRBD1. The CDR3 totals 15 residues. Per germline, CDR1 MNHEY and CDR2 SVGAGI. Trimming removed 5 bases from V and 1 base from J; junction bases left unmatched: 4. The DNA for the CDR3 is TGTGCCAGCAGTCAAGACAGGGGAAGCAATCAGCCCCAGCATTTT. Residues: CASSQDRGSNQPQHF.

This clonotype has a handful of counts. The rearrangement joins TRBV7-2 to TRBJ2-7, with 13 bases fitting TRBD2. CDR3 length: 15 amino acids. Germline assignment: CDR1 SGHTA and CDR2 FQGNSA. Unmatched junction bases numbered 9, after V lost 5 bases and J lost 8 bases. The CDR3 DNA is TGTGCCAGCAGCCCCGGACTAGCGGGAGTGGAGAAGCAGTACTTC. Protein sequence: CASSPGLAGVEKQYF. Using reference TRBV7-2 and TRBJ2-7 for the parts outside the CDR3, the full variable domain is GAGVSQSPSNKVTEKGKDVELRCDPISGHTALYWYRQSLGQGLEFLIYFQGNSAPDKSGLPSDRFSAERTGGSVSTLTIQRTQQEDSAVYLCASSPGLAGVEKQYFGPGTRLTVT.

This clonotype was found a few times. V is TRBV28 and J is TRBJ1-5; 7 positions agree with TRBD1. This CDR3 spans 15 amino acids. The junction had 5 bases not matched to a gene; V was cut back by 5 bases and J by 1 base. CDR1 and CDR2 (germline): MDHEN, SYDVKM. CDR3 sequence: CASSRQGRSNQPQHF. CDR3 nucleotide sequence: TGTGCCAGCAGTAGACAGGGAAGAAGCAATCAGCCCCAGCATTTT.

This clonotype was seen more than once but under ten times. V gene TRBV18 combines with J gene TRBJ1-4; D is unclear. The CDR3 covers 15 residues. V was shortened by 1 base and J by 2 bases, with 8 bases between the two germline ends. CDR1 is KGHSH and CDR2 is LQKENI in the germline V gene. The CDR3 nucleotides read TGTGCCAGCTCACCACTGGGAGGGACTAATGAAAAACTGTTTTTT. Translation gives CASSPLGGTNEKLFF.

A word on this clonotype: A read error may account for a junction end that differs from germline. In DNA form, the CDR3 reads TGTGCCAGCAGTTTTTTCTCCGGGGCCTCCCTCAATGAGCGGTTCTTC. It is translated as CASSFFSGASLNERFF. The chain joins TRBV12-3 or TRBV12-4 to TRBJ2-1; D might be TRBD1 or TRBD2, each matching 5 bases. The length of the CDR3 is 16 residues.

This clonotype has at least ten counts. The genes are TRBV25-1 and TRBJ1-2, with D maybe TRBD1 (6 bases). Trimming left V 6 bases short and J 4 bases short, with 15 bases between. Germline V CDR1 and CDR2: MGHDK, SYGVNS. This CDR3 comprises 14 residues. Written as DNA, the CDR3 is TGTGCCAGCAGGGGCGCAGGGGACTTCTATGGCTACACCTTC. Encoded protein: CASRGAGDFYGYTF.

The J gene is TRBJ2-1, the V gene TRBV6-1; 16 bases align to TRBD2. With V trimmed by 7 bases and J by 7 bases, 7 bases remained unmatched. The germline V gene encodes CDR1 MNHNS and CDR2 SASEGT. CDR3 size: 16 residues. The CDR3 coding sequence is TGTGCCAGCATCGCGGGACTAGCGGGAGGGGAAAATGAGCAGTTCTTC. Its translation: CASIAGLAGGENEQFF.

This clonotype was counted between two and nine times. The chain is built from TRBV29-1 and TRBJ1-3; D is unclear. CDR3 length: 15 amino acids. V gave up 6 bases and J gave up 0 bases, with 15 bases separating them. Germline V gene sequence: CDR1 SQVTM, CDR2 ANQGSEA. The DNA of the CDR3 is TGCAGCGTCGCTCCGGACGCCGCCTCTGGAAACACCATATATTTT. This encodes CSVAPDAASGNTIYF.

The DNA for the CDR3 is TGTGCCAGCAGCGACCAAGGCAGATCCTACGAGCAGTACTTC. It codes for CASSDQGRSYEQYF. The rearrangement uses TRBV5-8 and TRBJ2-1; D remains unclear. TRBJ2-7 matches the DNA end more closely, so the J call is doubtful. This CDR3 has 14 amino acids. Per germline, CDR1 SGHTS and CDR2 YDEGEE.

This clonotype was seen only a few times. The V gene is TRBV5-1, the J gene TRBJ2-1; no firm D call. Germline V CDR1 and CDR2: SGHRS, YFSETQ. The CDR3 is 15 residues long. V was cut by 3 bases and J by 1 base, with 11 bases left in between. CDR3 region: CASSWNSGSYNEQFF. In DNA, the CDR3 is TGCGCCAGCAGCTGGAACAGTGGGTCCTACAATGAGCAGTTCTTC. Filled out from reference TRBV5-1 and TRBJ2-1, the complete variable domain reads KAGVTQTPRYLIKTRGQQVTLSCSPISGHRSVSWYQQTPGQGLQFLFEYFSETQRNKGNFPGRFSGRQFSNSRSEMNVSTLELGDSALYLCASSWNSGSYNEQFFGPGTRLTVL.